This entry lists 20 T cell receptor beta chains sequenced from one sample in a study of CD8 T cells in ankylosing spondylitis. TCRdb passed the 5' RACE reads through MiXCR, listing each CDR3 protein once. The sample carries about 130,000 distinct CDR3 sequences, around 15% recorded once. Sequenced input: blood, either unsorted or a sorted T cell fraction (not recorded which). The receptors originated from a female donor with ankylosing spondylitis or in good health (not recorded which).

This clonotype occurred many times. The V and J genes are TRBV11-2 and TRBJ2-3, with TRBD2 identical over 8 bases. After removal of 5 bases from V and 1 base from J, the junction contained 20 bases not matched to a gene. Germline V gives CDR1 SGHAT, CDR2 FQNNGV. The CDR3 loop spans 20 amino acids. The CDR3 sequence: CASSPQVGAGALDRTDTQYF. In DNA, the CDR3 is TGTGCCAGCAGCCCTCAAGTGGGAGCGGGGGCCCTAGACCGCACAGATACGCAGTATTTT. The full variable domain, with the rest looked up from reference TRBV11-2 and TRBJ2-3, is EAGVAQSPRYKIIEKRQSVAFWCNPISGHATLYWYQQILGQGPKLLIQFQNNGVVDDSQLPKDRFSAERLKGVDSTLKIQPAKLEDSAVYLCASSPQVGAGALDRTDTQYFGPGTRLTVL.

V gene TRBV4-1 combines with J gene TRBJ1-3; 8 positions match TRBD1. The length of the CDR3 is 20 residues. The junction had 13 bases not matched to a gene; V was cut back by 0 bases and J by 0 bases. CDR1 is MGHRA and CDR2 is YSYEKL in the germline V gene. In nucleotides, the CDR3 is TGCGCCAGCAGCCAAGAAGAGGGGTTGGACAGGGCGGCCTCTGGAAACACCATATATTTT. As protein: CASSQEEGLDRAASGNTIYF.

This clonotype showed up just a few times. V gene TRBV7-3 combines with J gene TRBJ2-1, with TRBD2 identical over 12 bases. The CDR3 loop spans 17 amino acids. V shed 6 bases, J shed 7 bases, and the junction held 13 bases outside the gene matches. Germline V gives CDR1 SGHTA, CDR2 FQGTGA. This CDR3 is CASRWDPRLAGVNEQFF. CDR3 sequence (DNA): TGTGCCAGCAGGTGGGACCCCCGACTAGCGGGGGTAAATGAGCAGTTCTTC. Filled out from reference TRBV7-3 and TRBJ2-1, the complete variable domain reads GAGVSQTPSNKVTEKGKYVELRCDPISGHTALYWYRQSLGQGPEFLIYFQGTGAADDSGLPNDRFFAVRPEGSVSTLKIQRTERGDSAVYLCASRWDPRLAGVNEQFFGPGTRLTVL.

This clonotype was detected a few times. The rearrangement uses TRBV5-1 and TRBJ2-3, with D uncertain. CDR3 length equals 14 residues. With 2 bases removed from V and 0 bases from J, the gap between germline ends came to 7 bases. Germline CDR1 and CDR2: SGHRS and YFSETQ. For the CDR3, the DNA is TGCGCCAGCAGCTTTGGACCCAGCACAGATACGCAGTATTTT. As protein: CASSFGPSTDTQYF.

This clonotype showed up many times. The V gene is TRBV5-6, the J gene TRBJ2-2, with D possibly being TRBD1 (7 bases). Trimming took 4 bases from V and 2 from J, leaving 21 bases between them. Germline CDR1 SGHDT, CDR2 YYEEEE. This CDR3 is built from 18 residues. CDR3 sequence: CASSLPRGADFNTGELFF. CDR3 DNA sequence: TGTGCCAGCAGCCTACCCAGGGGGGCAGATTTTAACACCGGGGAGCTGTTTTTT.

This clonotype turned up a few times. The CDR3 sequence is CATSDLRTDEAFF. In nucleotides, the CDR3 is TGTGCCACCAGTGACCTTAGGACGGATGAAGCTTTCTTT. This chain connects TRBV24-1 to TRBJ1-1; D is unclear. Deletions cut 4 bases from V and 7 bases from J, with 12 bases between. CDR3 size: 13 residues. Germline V gene data show CDR1 as KGHDR and CDR2 as SFDVKD.

This clonotype was seen ten or more times. V and J are TRBV28 and TRBJ2-4, with TRBD1 identical over 8 bases. The V segment lost 2 bases and the J segment 1 base; nucleotides outside the gene matches: 19. The CDR3 totals 21 residues. Germline CDR1 MDHEN, CDR2 SYDVKM. The CDR3 bases are TGTGCCAGCAGTTTACCCCCCTGGGGACAGGTCTCCCCGCTTGCCAAAAACATTCAGTACTTC. The encoded protein is CASSLPPWGQVSPLAKNIQYF.

The J gene is TRBJ2-1, the V gene TRBV5-1; the D gene is possibly TRBD2 (5 bases). Germline CDR1 SGHRS, CDR2 YFSETQ. This CDR3 is built from 16 residues. V was shortened by 3 bases and J by 5 bases, with 18 bases between the two germline ends. CDR3 in DNA: TGCGCCAGCAGCTCCCAACTAGGGTCTACACACAATGAGCAGTTCTTC. This sequence encodes CASSSQLGSTHNEQFF.

This clonotype has only a few counts. This sequence joins TRBV12-3 or TRBV12-4 and TRBJ1-1; D is ambiguous. There are 16 residues in the CDR3. V lost 5 bases to trimming and J lost 3 bases, with 19 bases between them. The CDR3 sequence is CASSEKEGWVDTEAFF. The CDR3 region has the DNA TGTGCCAGCAGTGAGAAGGAGGGCTGGGTAGACACTGAAGCTTTCTTT.

This clonotype has a handful of counts. V is TRBV3-1 and J is TRBJ1-5, with D maybe TRBD1 (6 bases). Trimming shortened V by 5 bases and J by 6 bases, and 14 bases separated the two germline ends. The CDR3 loop spans 14 amino acids. Germline lookup yields CDR1 LGHDT and CDR2 YNNKEL (reference sequence). The CDR3 spells CASSAGDLGQPQHF. In DNA, the CDR3 is TGTGCCAGCAGCGCAGGGGATTTGGGTCAGCCCCAGCATTTT.

The chain carries TRBV5-1 and TRBJ2-1; 7 bases match TRBD2. The CDR3 is 13 amino acids. From germline, CDR1 is SGHRS and CDR2 YFSETQ. V was clipped by 2 bases and J by 8 bases; unmatched bases: 4. In nucleotides, the CDR3 is TGCGCCAGCAGCTTCAGCGGGATGGATGAGCAGTTCTTC. As protein: CASSFSGMDEQFF. The full variable domain, in which reference TRBV5-1 and TRBJ2-1 provide the parts outside the CDR3, is KAGVTQTPRYLIKTRGQQVTLSCSPISGHRSVSWYQQTPGQGLQFLFEYFSETQRNKGNFPGRFSGRQFSNSRSEMNVSTLELGDSALYLCASSFSGMDEQFFGPGTRLTVL.

This clonotype was seen at least ten times. The chain employs TRBV5-8 and TRBJ2-4, with D hard to call. Germline loops: CDR1 SGHTS, CDR2 YDEGEE. Trimming pared 7 bases from V and 0 bases from J, leaving 11 bases between. There are 14 residues in the CDR3. DNA of the CDR3: TGTGCCAGCTCTTACGCCCTAGCCAAAAACATTCAGTACTTC. This codes for CASSYALAKNIQYF.

This clonotype was observed many times. The J gene is TRBJ2-7, the V gene TRBV20-1, with 9 bases aligning to TRBD2. The CDR3 spans 14 residues. Trimming removed 6 bases from V and 2 bases from J; junction bases left unmatched: 8. The germline gives CDR1 DFQATT, CDR2 SNEGSKA (reference sequence). CDR3 bases: TGCAGTGCACCAATAGCGGGAGCCACCTACGAGCAGTACTTC. This gives the protein CSAPIAGATYEQYF.

The sample holds many counts of this clonotype. The chain has TRBV6-5 and TRBJ2-7; 9 nucleotides match TRBD1. This CDR3 is 16 amino acids long. Germline CDR1 is MNHEY and CDR2 is SVGAGI. With 3 bases clipped from V and 5 bases from J, the junction kept 11 bases outside the gene matches. The CDR3 DNA reads as TGTGCCAGCAGTTATACGAGGGACAGGGCTGGCAACGAGCAGTACTTC. This translates into CASSYTRDRAGNEQYF.

This clonotype was detected only a few times. The genes are TRBV12-3 or TRBV12-4 and TRBJ1-6, with a weak D call TRBD1 (6 bases). The CDR3 runs to 17 residues. V lost 2 bases to trimming and J lost 5 bases, with 16 bases between them. This CDR3 reads CASSLTPDSLNNSPLHF. The CDR3 nucleotides read TGTGCCAGCAGTTTAACCCCGGACAGCCTAAATAATTCACCCCTCCACTTT.

This clonotype has ten or more counts. The V gene is TRBV7-3, the J gene TRBJ2-1, with 10 nucleotides matching TRBD2. J lost 7 bases, V lost 4 bases, and 7 bases had no gene match. The CDR3 loop spans 15 amino acids. Germline assignment: CDR1 SGHTA and CDR2 FQGTGA. CDR3 region: CASSSQAGGLNEQFF. The CDR3 DNA reads TGTGCCAGCAGCTCCCAAGCGGGGGGGCTTAATGAGCAGTTCTTC.

The CDR3 protein is CASSNVRGENYGYTF. In DNA, the CDR3 is TGTGCCAGTAGTAATGTCAGGGGCGAGAACTATGGCTACACCTTC. This chain connects TRBV19 to TRBJ1-2, with D possibly matching TRBD1 (6 bases). CDR1 and CDR2 (germline): LNHDA, SQIVND (reference sequence). The CDR3 contains 15 residues. V was clipped by 4 bases and J by 2 bases, with 14 bases between them. The complete variable domain, with remaining parts taken from reference TRBV19 and TRBJ1-2, reads DGGITQSPKYLFRKEGQNVTLSCEQNLNHDAMYWYRQDPGQGLRLIYYSQIVNDFQKGDIAEGYSVSREKKESFPLTVTSAQKNPTAFYLCASSNVRGENYGYTFGSGTRLTVV.

The chain is built from TRBV15 and TRBJ1-4; tentatively, D is TRBD1 (5 bases). CDR3 length: 15 residues. Germline lookup yields CDR1 LNHNV and CDR2 YYDKDF (reference sequence). Trimming shortened V by 0 bases and J by 2 bases, and 7 bases separated the two germline ends. CDR3 DNA: TGTGCCACCAGCAGAGATCCAGGGACTAATGAAAAACTGTTTTTT. Residues: CATSRDPGTNEKLFF.

This clonotype was seen only a few times. The chain has TRBV6-5 and TRBJ2-3; TRBD2 might be the D (6 bases). This CDR3 has 17 residues. Germline V CDR1 and CDR2: MNHEY, SVGAGI. V lost 4 bases and J lost 0, with 17 bases in between. The CDR3 region has the DNA TGTGCCAGCAGTTTGGGTAGGGGAGGTTCGAGCACAGATACGCAGTATTTT. The encoded protein is CASSLGRGGSSTDTQYF.

This chain connects TRBV15 to TRBJ2-1, with TRBD2 matching 10 bases. Looked up from germline, CDR1 is LNHNV and CDR2 is YYDKDF (reference sequence). The V segment lost 5 bases and the J segment 3 bases; nucleotides outside the gene matches: 7. This CDR3 spans 16 amino acids. DNA of the CDR3: TGTGCCACCAGCCGGGCAAGCGGGAGGGACTACAATGAGCAGTTCTTC. It is translated as CATSRASGRDYNEQFF.